The 21 T cell receptor beta chains listed next were all sequenced from one sample in a study of blood T cell repertoires in COVID-19. Here immunoSEQ multiplex PCR was the method, and the copy in TCRdb shows in-frame clones only, minus some. The sample has some 170,000 clones, about 80% seen once; the top ten hold around 8%. The sample was peripheral blood. The receptors come from a woman aged 70-85 years with acute or convalescent COVID-19.

The CDR3 DNA is TGTGCCAGCAGCTTAGATAGGGGCAGGGGCGAGCAGTACTTC. As protein: CASSLDRGRGEQYF. The genes are TRBV11-2 and TRBJ2-7, with D possibly TRBD1 on 6 matching bases. The CDR3 sequence is 14 residues long. Trimming took 0 bases from V and 6 from J, leaving 12 bases between them. Germline V gene sequence: CDR1 SGHAT, CDR2 FQNNGV. Full variable domain (outside the CDR3, taken from reference TRBV11-2 and TRBJ2-7): EAGVAQSPRYKIIEKRQSVAFWCNPISGHATLYWYQQILGQGPKLLIQFQNNGVVDDSQLPKDRFSAERLKGVDSTLKIQPAKLEDSAVYLCASSLDRGRGEQYFGPGTRLTVT.

V usage is TRBV6-5 and J usage is TRBJ1-4, with TRBD1 as a possible D gene (6 bases). With 8 bases removed from V and 8 bases from J, the gap between germline ends came to 21 bases. CDR1 is MNHEY, CDR2 SVGAGI, per germline. The CDR3 totals 15 residues. The CDR3 region is CASFTAGVLGEKLFF. The DNA of the CDR3 is TGTGCCAGCTTTACGGCAGGGGTCCTGGGGGAAAAACTGTTTTTT.

The chain has TRBV20-1 and TRBJ1-1; the match to TRBD1 covers 9 bases. V shed 6 bases, J shed 10 bases, and the junction held 6 bases outside the gene matches. The germline V gene has CDR1 DFQATT and CDR2 SNEGSKA (reference sequence). The CDR3 length is 11 residues. The CDR3 DNA reads as TGCAGTGCCTCCCTGGGACAGGGAGCTTTCTTT. This gives the protein CSASLGQGAFF.

This clone was picked up a small number of times. This sequence joins TRBV7-2 and TRBJ2-3, with 11 bases lining up with TRBD2. The germline gives CDR1 SGHTA, CDR2 FQGNSA. This CDR3 contains 17 residues. The trim removed 1 base at V and 7 bases at J, leaving 10 bases unmatched. This CDR3 is CASSLVASGGSGHTQYF. CDR3 DNA: TGTGCCAGCAGCTTAGTGGCTAGCGGGGGGTCTGGGCATACGCAGTATTTT.

This clone has a single count. V usage is TRBV7-9 and J usage is TRBJ2-7, with 7 nucleotides matching TRBD1. This CDR3 comprises 15 residues. V was pared by 5 bases and J by 5 bases, with 12 bases of the junction left unmatched. CDR1 SEHNR and CDR2 FQNEAQ come from the germline V gene (reference sequence). The CDR3 is CASSPSQTGFHEQYF. The CDR3 nucleotides read TGTGCCAGCAGCCCAAGTCAGACAGGGTTCCACGAGCAGTACTTC.

The CDR3: CASSLDSLNQPQHF. The CDR3 nucleotides are TGTGCCAGCAGCTTAGACAGTCTCAATCAGCCCCAGCATTTT. The rearrangement links TRBV7-8 to TRBJ1-5, with no clear D. This CDR3 comprises 14 residues. V was pared by 1 base and J by 3 bases, with 7 bases between. The germline V gene has CDR1 SGHVS and CDR2 FQNEAQ.

Comment on this clone: Mismatch with germline at one junction end may stem from a read error. The V and J genes are TRBV28 and TRBJ2-6; a possible D gene is TRBD1 (6 bases). CDR1 and CDR2 from the germline V gene are MDHEN and SYDVKM. CDR3 length equals 14 residues. CDR3 DNA sequence: TGTGCCAGCAGCGCTTCCTACAGGGCAAACGTCCTGACTTTC. Its protein product is CASSASYRANVLTF.

This clone has just a few counts. The CDR3: CASSDPGGQSPYGYTF. In DNA, the CDR3 is TGTGCCAGCAGCGACCCGGGTGGCCAGAGCCCCTATGGCTACACCTTC. The V and J genes are TRBV9 and TRBJ1-2; D is uncertain. V lost 3 bases and J lost 4, with 19 bases in between. Germline-derived CDR1 and CDR2 are SGDLS and YYNGEE. The CDR3 runs to 16 residues.

The gene calls are TRBV30 and TRBJ1-2; D is possibly TRBD1 (6 bases). V gave up 5 bases and J gave up 2 bases, with 15 bases separating them. This CDR3 is 14 amino acids long. Germline CDR1 and CDR2: GTSNPN and SVGIG (reference sequence). As DNA, the CDR3 is TGTGCCTGGTACAAAGCAGGGGAGAACTATGGCTACACCTTC. Translation: CAWYKAGENYGYTF.

The chain employs TRBV28 and TRBJ1-5, with a possible D match to TRBD1 (5 bases). Germline V gives CDR1 MDHEN, CDR2 SYDVKM. V gave up 1 base and J gave up 0 bases, with 13 bases separating them. This CDR3 comprises 17 residues. The CDR3 sequence is CASSLFAGQYSNQPQHF. CDR3 bases: TGTGCCAGCAGTTTATTTGCAGGACAATATAGCAATCAGCCCCAGCATTTT. The full variable domain, in which reference TRBV28 and TRBJ1-5 provide the parts outside the CDR3, is DVKVTQSSRYLVKRTGEKVFLECVQDMDHENMFWYRQDPGLGLRLIYFSYDVKMKEKGDIPEGYSVSREKKERFSLILESASTNQTSMYLCASSLFAGQYSNQPQHFGDGTRLSIL.

This clone appeared a single time. The chain carries TRBV6-5 and TRBJ1-2, with TRBD1 identical over 8 bases. Germline CDR1 reads MNHEY; CDR2 reads SVGAGI. The CDR3 contains 15 residues. V lost 4 bases to trimming and J lost 5 bases; unmatched junction nucleotides: 9. The CDR3 DNA is TGTGCCAGCAGTTCTGATTCGACAGGGGAGTATGGCTACACCTTC. It encodes CASSSDSTGEYGYTF.

In this sample, this clone turned up once. The rearrangement links TRBV4-3 to TRBJ2-1, with TRBD2 matching over 11 bases. The V gene's germline CDR1 is LGHNA and CDR2 YSLEER. Unmatched junction bases numbered 4, after V lost 4 bases and J lost 5 bases. This CDR3 is 15 amino acids long. As DNA, the CDR3 is TGCGCCAGCAGCCCGGAGACTAGCGGGAACAATGAGCAGTTCTTC. As protein: CASSPETSGNNEQFF.

This clone was found once. This chain uses TRBV6-5 with TRBJ1-1, with TRBD1 as a possible D gene (5 bases). Germline loops: CDR1 MNHEY, CDR2 SVGAGI. The CDR3 has 14 residues. V was clipped by 8 bases and J by 2 bases, with 15 bases between them. CDR3 amino acids: CASVDTGSNTEAFF. CDR3 bases: TGTGCCAGCGTCGATACAGGTTCCAACACTGAAGCTTTCTTT.

This clone came up once. Other nucleotide sequences from this sample produce the same CDR3. V usage is TRBV28 and J usage is TRBJ2-7, with D perhaps matching TRBD1 (5 bases). The CDR3 spans 12 residues. V was shortened by 5 bases and J by 4 bases, with 9 bases between the two germline ends. Per the germline V gene, CDR1 is MDHEN and CDR2 is SYDVKM. The CDR3 nucleotides read TGTGCCAGCAGTCTGCAGGGTTACGAGCAGTACTTC. Residues: CASSLQGYEQYF.

V gene TRBV4-3 combines with J gene TRBJ2-7; the match to TRBD1 covers 10 bases. The CDR3 extends over 16 amino acids. Looked up from germline, CDR1 is LGHNA and CDR2 is YSLEER. Trimming at V came to 0 bases and at J to 3 bases, leaving 5 bases not matched to a gene. In DNA, the CDR3 is TGCGCCAGCAGCCAAGATCCCCGGGACAGGGGCTACGAGCAGTACTTC. It translates to CASSQDPRDRGYEQYF.

The chain joins TRBV4-1 to TRBJ1-5, with D maybe TRBD1 (5 bases). This CDR3 comprises 14 residues. In germline, CDR1 is MGHRA, CDR2 YSYEKL. V gave up 5 bases and J gave up 3 bases, with 11 bases separating them. CDR3: CASSSGGDNQPQHF. CDR3 in DNA: TGCGCCAGCAGCTCCGGGGGAGACAATCAGCCCCAGCATTTT.

The chain employs TRBV19 and TRBJ2-1; D unresolved. CDR3 size: 14 residues. Between the trimmed V and J ends, which lost 6 bases and 5 bases, there was a span of 14 bases. CDR1 and CDR2 from the germline V gene are LNHDA and SQIVND (reference sequence). In nucleotides, the CDR3 is TGTGCCAGTAGCATCATAGCCTCGGACAATGAGCAGTTCTTC. It translates to CASSIIASDNEQFF.

This chain connects TRBV19 to TRBJ2-7, with 8 bases identical to TRBD1. Trimming cost V 5 bases and J 7 bases; bases outside gene matches: 13. The CDR3 has 15 amino acids. Germline-derived CDR1 and CDR2 are LNHDA and SQIVND (reference sequence). Written as DNA, the CDR3 is TGTGCCAGTAGTGGCTCCAGGGACAGGAGAAGAGAGCAGTACTTC. Translation gives CASSGSRDRRREQYF. Full variable domain (missing parts from reference TRBV19 and TRBJ2-7): DGGITQSPKYLFRKEGQNVTLSCEQNLNHDAMYWYRQDPGQGLRLIYYSQIVNDFQKGDIAEGYSVSREKKESFPLTVTSAQKNPTAFYLCASSGSRDRRREQYFGPGTRLTVT.

The chain combines TRBV7-2 with TRBJ2-1, with TRBD1 matching 8 bases. The CDR3 totals 14 residues. Trimming removed 1 base from V and 10 bases from J; junction bases left unmatched: 6. The germline V gene has CDR1 SGHTA and CDR2 FQGNSA. The CDR3 DNA follows: TGTGCCAGCAGCTTAGGACAGGGGATATGGGAGCAGTTCTTC. This encodes CASSLGQGIWEQFF.

The J gene is TRBJ2-7, the V gene TRBV3-1 (or the pseudogene TRBV3-2); TRBD2 matches at 9 bases. Germline V gives CDR1 LGHDT, CDR2 YNNKEL (reference sequence). This CDR3 is 14 amino acids long. V shed 4 bases, J shed 0 bases, and the junction held 1 base outside the gene matches. CDR3 region: CASSLAGASYEQYF. The CDR3, as DNA: TGTGCCAGCAGCCTAGCGGGGGCCTCCTACGAGCAGTACTTC.

There are a few counts of this clone. The rearrangement links TRBV28 to TRBJ2-3; tentatively, D is TRBD1 (6 bases). Germline values: CDR1 MDHEN, CDR2 SYDVKM. The ends were cut back, 5 bases at V and 6 bases at J, with 24 bases in the middle. This CDR3 is 17 amino acids long. The CDR3 region is CASSTVDSYFEGDTQYF. In DNA, the CDR3 is TGTGCCAGCAGTACGGTGGACAGCTACTTCGAGGGGGATACGCAGTATTTT.